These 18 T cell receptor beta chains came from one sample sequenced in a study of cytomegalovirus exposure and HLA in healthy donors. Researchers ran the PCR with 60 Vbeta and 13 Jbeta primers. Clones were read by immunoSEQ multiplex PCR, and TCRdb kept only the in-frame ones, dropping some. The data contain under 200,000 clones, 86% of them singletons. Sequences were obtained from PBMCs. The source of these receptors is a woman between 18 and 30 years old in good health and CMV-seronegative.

CDR3 residues: CAIVTGAYNEQFF. The CDR3 region has the DNA TGTGCCATTGTGACAGGGGCCTACAATGAGCAGTTCTTC. This rearrangement joins TRBV25-1 to TRBJ2-1; 8 positions match TRBD1. The germline V gene has CDR1 MGHDK and CDR2 SYGVNS. Unmatched junction bases numbered 4, after V lost 10 bases and J lost 2 bases. The CDR3 is 13 residues long.

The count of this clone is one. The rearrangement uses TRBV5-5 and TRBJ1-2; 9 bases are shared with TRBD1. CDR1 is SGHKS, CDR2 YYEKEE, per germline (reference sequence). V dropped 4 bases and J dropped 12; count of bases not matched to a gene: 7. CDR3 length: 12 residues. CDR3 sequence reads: CASSIWTGEDTF. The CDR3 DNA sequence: TGTGCCAGCAGCATATGGACAGGGGAGGACACCTTC.

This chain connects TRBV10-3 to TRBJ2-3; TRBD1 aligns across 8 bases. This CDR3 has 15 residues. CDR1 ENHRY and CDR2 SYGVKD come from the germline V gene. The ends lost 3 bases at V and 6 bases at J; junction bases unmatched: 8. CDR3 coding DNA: TGTGCCATCAGTGACCCCCGAGGACAGGGCGATACGCAGTATTTT. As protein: CAISDPRGQGDTQYF.

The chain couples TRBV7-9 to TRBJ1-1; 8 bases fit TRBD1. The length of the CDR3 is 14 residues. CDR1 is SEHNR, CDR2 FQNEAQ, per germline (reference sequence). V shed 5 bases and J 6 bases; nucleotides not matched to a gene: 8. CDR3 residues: CASSPRPDRAEAFF. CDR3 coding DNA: TGTGCCAGCAGCCCCCGACCGGACAGGGCTGAAGCTTTCTTT.

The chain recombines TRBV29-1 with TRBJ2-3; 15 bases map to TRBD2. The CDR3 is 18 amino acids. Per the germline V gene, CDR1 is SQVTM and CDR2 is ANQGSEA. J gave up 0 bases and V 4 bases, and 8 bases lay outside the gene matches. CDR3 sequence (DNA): TGCAGCGTTGGGGGACTAGCGGGGGGCCTCTCTAGCACAGATACGCAGTATTTT. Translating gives CSVGGLAGGLSSTDTQYF.

The CDR3 reads CASSGPGKRGYQETQYF. The CDR3 bases are TGCGCCAGCAGTGGGCCTGGGAAGCGGGGGTACCAAGAGACCCAGTACTTC. This chain links TRBV10-1 with TRBJ2-5; 8 bases are a match to TRBD2. V lost 4 bases, J lost 0 bases, and 10 bases stayed unmatched. Germline lookup yields CDR1 WNHNN and CDR2 SYGVQD (reference sequence). The CDR3 has 17 residues.

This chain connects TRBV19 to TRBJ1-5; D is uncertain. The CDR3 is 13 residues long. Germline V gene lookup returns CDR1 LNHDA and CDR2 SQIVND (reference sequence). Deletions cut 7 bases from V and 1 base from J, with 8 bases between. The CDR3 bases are TGTGCCAGTAACGGTTACAGCAATCAGCCCCAGCATTTT. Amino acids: CASNGYSNQPQHF.

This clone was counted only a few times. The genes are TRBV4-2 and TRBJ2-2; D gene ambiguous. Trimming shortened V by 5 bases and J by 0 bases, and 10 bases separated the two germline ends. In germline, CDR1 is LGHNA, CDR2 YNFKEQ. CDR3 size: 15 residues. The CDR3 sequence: CASSGQTTNTGELFF. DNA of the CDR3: TGTGCCAGCAGCGGTCAAACTACGAACACCGGGGAGCTGTTTTTT.

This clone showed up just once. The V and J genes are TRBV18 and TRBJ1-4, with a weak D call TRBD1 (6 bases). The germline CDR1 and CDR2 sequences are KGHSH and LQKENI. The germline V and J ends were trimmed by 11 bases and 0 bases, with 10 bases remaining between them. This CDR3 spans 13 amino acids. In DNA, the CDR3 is TGTGCCGGCAGGACAGCAACTAATGAAAAACTGTTTTTT. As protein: CAGRTATNEKLFF.

CDR3 bases: TGTGCCAGCAGCTACAGTAGCTCTGGGGCCAACGTCCTGACTTTC. Amino acids: CASSYSSSGANVLTF. The genes are TRBV28 and TRBJ2-6, with D unclear. From germline, CDR1 is MDHEN and CDR2 SYDVKM. The CDR3 contains 15 residues. V shed 6 bases and J shed 0 bases, with 9 bases lying between them.

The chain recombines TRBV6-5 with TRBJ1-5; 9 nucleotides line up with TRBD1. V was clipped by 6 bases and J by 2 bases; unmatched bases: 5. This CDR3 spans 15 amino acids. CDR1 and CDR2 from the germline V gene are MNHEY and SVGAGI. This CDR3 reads CASSPTGGGNQPQHF. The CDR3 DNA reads TGTGCCAGCAGCCCTACAGGGGGCGGCAATCAGCCCCAGCATTTT.

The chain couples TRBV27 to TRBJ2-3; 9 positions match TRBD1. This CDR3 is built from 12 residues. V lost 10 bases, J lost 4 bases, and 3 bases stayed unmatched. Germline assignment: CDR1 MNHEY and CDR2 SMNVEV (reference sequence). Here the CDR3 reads CATTGGADTQYF. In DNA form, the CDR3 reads TGTGCCACCACAGGGGGCGCAGATACGCAGTATTTT.

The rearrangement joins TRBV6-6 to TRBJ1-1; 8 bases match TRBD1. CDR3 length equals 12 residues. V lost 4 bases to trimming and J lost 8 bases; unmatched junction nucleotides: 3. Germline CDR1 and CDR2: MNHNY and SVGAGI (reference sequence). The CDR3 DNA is TGTGCCAGCAGTTCTTGGGACAGGGAAGCTTTCTTT. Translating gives CASSSWDREAFF.

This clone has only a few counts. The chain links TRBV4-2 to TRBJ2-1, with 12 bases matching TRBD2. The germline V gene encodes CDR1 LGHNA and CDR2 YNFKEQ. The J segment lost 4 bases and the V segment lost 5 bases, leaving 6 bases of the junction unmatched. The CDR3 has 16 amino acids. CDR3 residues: CASSKSGTSGYNEQFF. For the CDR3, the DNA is TGTGCCAGCAGCAAATCCGGGACTAGCGGGTACAATGAGCAGTTCTTC.

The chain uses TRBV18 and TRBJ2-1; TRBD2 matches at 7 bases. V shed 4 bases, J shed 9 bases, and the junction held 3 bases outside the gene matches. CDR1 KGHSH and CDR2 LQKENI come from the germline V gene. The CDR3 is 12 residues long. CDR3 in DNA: TGTGCCAGCTCACGTTTAGCGGGTGAGCAGTTCTTC. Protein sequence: CASSRLAGEQFF.

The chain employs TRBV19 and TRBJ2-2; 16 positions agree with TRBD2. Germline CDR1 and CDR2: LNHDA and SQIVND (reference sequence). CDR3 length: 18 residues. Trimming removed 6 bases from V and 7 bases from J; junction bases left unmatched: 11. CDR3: CASSMGLAGGQSIGELFF. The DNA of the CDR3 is TGTGCCAGTAGCATGGGACTAGCGGGGGGGCAGAGTATCGGGGAGCTGTTTTTT.

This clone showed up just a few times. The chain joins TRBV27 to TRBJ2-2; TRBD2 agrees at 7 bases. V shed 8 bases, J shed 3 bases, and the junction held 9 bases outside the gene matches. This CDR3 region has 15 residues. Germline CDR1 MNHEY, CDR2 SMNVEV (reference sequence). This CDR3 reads CASGKPSGDTGELFF. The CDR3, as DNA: TGTGCCAGCGGAAAACCTAGCGGAGACACCGGGGAGCTGTTTTTT.

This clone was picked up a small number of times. Here the CDR3 reads CASSLAPAGGEQFF. In DNA, the CDR3 is TGTGCCAGCAGCTTAGCGCCGGCGGGGGGTGAGCAGTTCTTC. The J gene is TRBJ2-1, the V gene TRBV7-8; 8 bases map to TRBD2. The CDR3 is made up of 14 amino acids. Germline CDR1 is SGHVS and CDR2 is FQNEAQ. J lost 9 bases, V lost 0 bases, and 4 bases had no gene match.